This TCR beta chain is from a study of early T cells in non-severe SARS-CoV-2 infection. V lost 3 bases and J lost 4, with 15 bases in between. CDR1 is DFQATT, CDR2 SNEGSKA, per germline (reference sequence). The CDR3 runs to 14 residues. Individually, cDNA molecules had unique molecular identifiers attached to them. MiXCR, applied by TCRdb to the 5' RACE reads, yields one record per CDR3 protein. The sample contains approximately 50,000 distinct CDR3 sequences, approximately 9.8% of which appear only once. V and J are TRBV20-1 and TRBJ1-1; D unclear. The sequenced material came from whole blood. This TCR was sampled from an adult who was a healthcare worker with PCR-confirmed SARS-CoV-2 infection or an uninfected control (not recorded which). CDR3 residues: CSASARGLGTEAFF. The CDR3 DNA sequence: TGCAGTGCTAGTGCTCGAGGGCTCGGCACTGAAGCTTTCTTT.